The 5 T cell receptor beta chains presented below share a single source sample, sequenced in a study of T cell changes during pregnancy in multiple sclerosis. Only in-frame clones appear in the TCRdb table, and some are missing; sequencing was by immunoSEQ multiplex PCR. Seen here are over 90,000 clones, about 93% observed once, and the top ten hold almost 1%. The sample was peripheral blood, taken after pregnancy. These TCRs come from a female donor with multiple sclerosis, enrolled in a pregnancy study.

V usage is TRBV4-1 and J usage is TRBJ2-1; 10 bases align to TRBD1. The germline gives CDR1 MGHRA, CDR2 YSYEKL. Germline trimming cut 4 bases from V and 4 bases from J; bases unmatched to any gene: 7. The CDR3 sequence is 16 residues long. The CDR3 nucleotides read TGCGCCAGCAGCCCAGGGCCGGGACAGGGGTACAATGAGCAGTTCTTC. Protein: CASSPGPGQGYNEQFF.

The chain uses TRBV28 and TRBJ1-2, with D perhaps matching TRBD1 (5 bases). The CDR3 sequence is 14 residues long. Germline values: CDR1 MDHEN, CDR2 SYDVKM. The V end was cut by 10 bases, the J end by 8 bases, with 23 bases between. CDR3: CATSSWGQVGGYTF. The DNA for the CDR3 is TGTGCCACCAGCAGTTGGGGCCAGGTCGGGGGCTACACCTTC.

The chain uses TRBV11-2 and TRBJ2-1; 8 nucleotides agree with TRBD1. The V gene's germline CDR1 is SGHAT and CDR2 FQNNGV. The CDR3 has 16 residues. V gave up 0 bases and J gave up 6 bases; unmatched junction bases: 7. The CDR3 nucleotides are TGTGCCAGCAGCTTAGATCTTGGACAGGGTGCCAATGAGCAGTTCTTC. This gives the protein CASSLDLGQGANEQFF.

J is TRBJ1-2 and V is TRBV11-2, with 7 bases aligning to TRBD1. This CDR3 is built from 14 residues. With V trimmed by 4 bases and J by 8 bases, 10 bases remained unmatched. CDR1 is SGHAT, CDR2 FQNNGV, per germline. The chain's CDR3 is CASSSGTAIHGYTF. The CDR3 DNA follows: TGTGCCAGCAGCTCCGGGACAGCCATACACGGCTACACCTTC.

The chain combines TRBV5-1 with TRBJ2-7, with 13 bases identical to TRBD2. The CDR3 contains 16 residues. J was trimmed by 0 bases and V by 3 bases; bases with no gene match: 3. CDR1 and CDR2 (germline): SGHRS, YFSETQ. The CDR3 loop is CASSWGLAGTSYEQYF. The CDR3 bases are TGCGCCAGCAGCTGGGGACTAGCGGGAACCTCCTACGAGCAGTACTTC.